This T cell receptor (beta chain) came from a study of identical twins. TCRdb reprocessed the 5' RACE reads with MiXCR, giving one entry per CDR3 protein. Altogether about 730,000 distinct CDR3 sequences are present, 21% being singletons, with the ten largest covering about 4.3%. Separately, the same data were catalogued under a study of T cells expressing NK-cell markers.

Sequenced input: PBMCs. The clonotype originates from a woman under 30 in good health.

The CDR3 loop reads CAISGDRAGSNTEAFF. CDR3 DNA sequence: TGTGCCATCAGTGGGGACAGGGCGGGTAGCAACACTGAAGCTTTCTTT. The rearrangement uses TRBV10-3 and TRBJ1-1, with TRBD1 matching 9 bases. Germline V gene data show CDR1 as ENHRY and CDR2 as SYGVKD. CDR3 size: 16 residues. J gave up 2 bases and V 4 bases, and 8 bases lay outside the gene matches.